This T cell receptor beta chain came from a study of post-analysis software for immune sequencing data. Unique-molecular-identifier-tagged TCR beta cDNA libraries were used. TCRdb reanalysed the PCR reads using MiXCR and keeps one entry per CDR3 protein. The table includes roughly 670,000 distinct CDR3 sequences, approximately 60% detected once. Sample: blood. The source is a girl aged 2 to 10 with multiple sclerosis.

The CDR3 region is CASSLRGTGGNEQYF. In nucleotides, the CDR3 is TGCGCCAGCAGCCTCAGGGGGACAGGGGGCAACGAGCAGTACTTC. The chain employs TRBV5-1 and TRBJ2-5; 12 bases agree with TRBD1. TRBJ2-7 matches the DNA end more closely, so the J call is doubtful. Germline V gene data show CDR1 as SGHRS and CDR2 as YFSETQ. This CDR3 has 15 amino acids.